The clone carrying this TCR beta chain was picked up a small number of times. No antigen is known for it. The sample comes from a study of cytomegalovirus exposure and HLA in healthy donors. The overall study: A prior study identified 117 million unique TCR beta sequences from 150 million to 200 million T cells. Membership in the Caucasian-associated ancestry cluster was found for around four fifths of almost 400 genotyped donors. Study-wide findings and caveats: A few of the chains that were CMV-associated were confirmed in vitro to be specific for CMV antigens. Later on, an analysis showed TCR association rates differing by HLA locus, with DRB1 the most and HLA-C the fewest.

V dropped 6 bases and J dropped 1 base, with 18 bases sitting between them. From germline, CDR1 is MNHEY and CDR2 SVGAGI. The CDR3 runs to 16 residues. The primer mix had 60 Vbeta and 13 Jbeta primers. Data came from immunoSEQ multiplex PCR; TCRdb stores just in-frame clones and leaves some out. The table has just over 150,000 clones, 70% to 85% seen once. This receptor was obtained from a woman aged 50 to 65 in good health and CMV-seropositive. The rearrangement links TRBV6-5 to TRBJ2-5; unclear D gene. The sample was PBMCs. CDR3: CASSYPRFGIQETQYF. DNA of the CDR3: TGTGCCAGCAGCTACCCCAGGTTCGGAATCCAAGAGACCCAGTACTTC.